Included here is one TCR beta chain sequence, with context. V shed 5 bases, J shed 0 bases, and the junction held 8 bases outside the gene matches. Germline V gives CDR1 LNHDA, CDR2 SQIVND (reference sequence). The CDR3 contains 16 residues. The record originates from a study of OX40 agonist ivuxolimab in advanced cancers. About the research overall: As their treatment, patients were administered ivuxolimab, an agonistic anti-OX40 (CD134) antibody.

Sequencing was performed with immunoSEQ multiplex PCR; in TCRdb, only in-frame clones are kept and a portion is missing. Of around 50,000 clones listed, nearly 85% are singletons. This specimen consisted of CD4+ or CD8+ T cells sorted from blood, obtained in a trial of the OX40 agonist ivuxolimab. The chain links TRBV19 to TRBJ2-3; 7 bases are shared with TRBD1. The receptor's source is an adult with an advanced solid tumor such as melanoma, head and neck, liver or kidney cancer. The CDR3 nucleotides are TGTGCCAGTAGTTCCCGACAGGGTGTTAGCACAGATACGCAGTATTTT. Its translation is CASSSRQGVSTDTQYF.